This note documents a single TCR beta chain sequence. Its specificity is not known. The sample belongs to a study of T cells expressing NK-cell markers. On the study more broadly: Source material for TCR beta repertoires consisted of sorted CD3+CD56+NKG2C+, CD3+CD56+NKG2C- and CD3+CD56-NKG2C+ T cells. The eight sequenced donors comprised seven who were HCMV-seropositive and one who was seronegative. Study-wide results and limits: Certain NKG2C+ T cell clones were expanded, and their HCMV specificity remained unclear.

5'RACE template switching with UMIs produced the TCR beta cDNA. TCRdb re-called the 5' RACE reads and shows each CDR3 protein once, DNA omitted. The ten most abundant clones cover around 3.3% of a sample with 500,000 or so distinct CDR3 sequences. The CDR3 contains 16 residues. CDR1 and CDR2 (germline): LNHNV, YYDKDF (reference sequence). The sequence came from a man aged 18 to 29 in good health. The chain combines TRBV15 with TRBJ2-2; with no DNA, the TCRdb D assignment of TRBD2 cannot be verified. The material sequenced was blood T cells: a sorted CD56 or NKG2C T cell subset, CD4+ or CD8+ T cells, or bulk PBMC T cells (not recorded which). The CDR3 here is CATSSRAGERSGELFF.